This T cell receptor beta chain was recorded in a study of blood T cell repertoires in COVID-19. The wider study: Samples came from the United States, Italy and Spain, spanning acute and convalescent COVID-19. T cells, B-cell-depleted T cells, or PBMCs supplied cDNA or gDNA.

The V gene end was trimmed by 3 bases and the J gene end by 10 bases; junction bases not matched to a gene: 8. Germline assignment: CDR1 KGHSH and CDR2 LQKENI. CDR3 length: 15 amino acids. In the original workflow: Using reference gene primer amplification, nucleated cell counts were estimated. TCRdb's table, derived via immunoSEQ multiplex PCR, lists solely in-frame clones and lacks some. V and J calls and clone size are given by that table; D and trimming were obtained from the DNA. This table holds about 160,000 clones, roughly 84% found once. Material for sequencing was peripheral blood. The receptor comes from a man between 35 and 55 years old with acute or convalescent COVID-19. This rearrangement joins TRBV18 to TRBJ1-6, with 8 bases aligning to TRBD1. The CDR3 region has the DNA TGTGCCAGCTCACCCCGGACAGGGTCGGACTCACCCCTCCACTTT. This encodes CASSPRTGSDSPLHF.